Included here is one T cell receptor (beta chain) sequence, with context. The source of the sample is a study of blood T cell repertoires in COVID-19. At the level of the study: T cells, B-cell-depleted T cells, or PBMCs provided the cDNA or gDNA that served as material.

Methods used by the authors: Researchers report that nucleated cell counts were estimated from reference gene primer amplification. Sequenced by immunoSEQ multiplex PCR; TCRdb stores in-frame clones only, minus some. V and J calls and clone size are given by that table; D and trimming were obtained from the DNA. The sample has tens of thousands of clones, 90% to 95% seen once. The TCR sequence derives from a man aged 60 to 69 with acute or convalescent COVID-19. Sample: peripheral blood.

The CDR3: CASSTLVPYNEQFF. DNA for the CDR3: TGTGCCAGTAGTACCCTTGTTCCCTACAATGAGCAGTTCTTC. V usage is TRBV19 and J usage is TRBJ2-1; D is undetermined. This CDR3 comprises 14 residues. Trimming left V 4 bases short and J 2 bases short, with 9 bases between. The germline gives CDR1 LNHDA, CDR2 SQIVND (reference sequence).